In its sample, the clone carrying this T cell receptor (beta chain) is medium-sized. The antigen is unknown. The entry originates in a study of T cells in localized non-small cell lung cancer. Study-wide points: Adjacent lung had a median approximately 57 of the 100 largest tumor clones. T cell clonality was highest in uninvolved adjacent lung, above tumor.

Looked up from germline, CDR1 is SGDLS and CDR2 is YYNGEE. CDR3 length: 15 residues. The V and J ends lost 5 bases and 4 bases, in that order; junction bases with no gene match: 9. Method: immunoSEQ multiplex PCR; TCRdb's copy keeps in-frame clones and lacks some. Here the sample spans approximately 3,000 clones, approximately 25% being singletons. This receptor was taken from a male donor aged 60 or older with stage II lung adenocarcinoma. The chain combines TRBV9 with TRBJ2-7; 10 nucleotides match TRBD1. The sequencing used lung tumor tissue, collected before any cancer treatment. The CDR3 loop reads CASRAGTGVGYEQYF. The DNA for the CDR3 is TGTGCCAGCAGAGCCGGGACAGGGGTGGGGTACGAGCAGTACTTC.